Sequencing of this T cell receptor (beta chain) was carried out in a study of T cells in Graves' hyperthyroidism and ophthalmopathy. The V and J ends lost 0 bases and 1 base respectively, with 19 bases between them. The length of the CDR3 is 19 residues. Germline assignment: CDR1 DFQATT and CDR2 SNEGSKA (reference sequence). Amplified TCR beta CDR3 regions derived from RNA transcripts. Primed by the HTBI set, a first-round RT-PCR was run on the TCR CDR3. One entry per CDR3 protein, called by TCRdb with MiXCR from the multiplex PCR reads. This sample yields 300,000 to 450,000 distinct CDR3 sequences, of which about 14% are seen a single time; about 18% belongs to the top ten.

This TCR was sampled from a woman under 40 with Graves' ophthalmopathy. Source material: blood. V and J are TRBV20-1 and TRBJ1-6, with a weak D call TRBD1 (6 bases). For the CDR3, the DNA is TGCAGTGCTAGAGATCCGGTGACAGGTGGATTGTCCTATAATTCACCCCTCCACTTT. It yields the protein CSARDPVTGGLSYNSPLHF.